The clone carrying this T cell receptor (beta chain) was seen ten or more times. Its cognate antigen is unknown. The sample originates from a study of regulatory T cells in long-lasting Graves disease. Findings and limits, study-wide: There were preferences for TRBV28, TRBJ1-2 and TRBJ2-5 in persistent disease.

The CDR3 spans 14 residues. Germline V gene sequence: CDR1 MDHEN, CDR2 SYDVKM. V shed 2 bases, J shed 3 bases, and the junction held 2 bases outside the gene matches. Time point defined: persistent/refractory GD, antithyroid drugs over 5 years with positive TRAb. TCR sequences were obtained from RNA taken from PBMCs. TCR beta libraries were built with iRepertoire HTBI primers and Arm-PCR of CDR3 regions. TCRdb re-derived calls from the multiplex PCR reads in MiXCR, one entry per CDR3 protein. In the table there are more than 650,000 distinct CDR3 sequences, 30% of which are singletons. This TCR was recovered from a female donor with Graves disease. Sequenced material: peripheral blood mononuclear cells (PBMCs), taken when the disease was refractory, from a patient treated with antithyroid drugs. V is TRBV28 and J is TRBJ1-1; 8 bases are a match to TRBD1. The CDR3: CASSLRTGYTEAFF. The CDR3 region has the DNA TGTGCCAGCAGTTTACGGACAGGGTACACTGAAGCTTTCTTT. Based on the CDR3 plus reference TRBV28 and TRBJ1-1, the full variable domain is DVKVTQSSRYLVKRTGEKVFLECVQDMDHENMFWYRQDPGLGLRLIYFSYDVKMKEKGDIPEGYSVSREKKERFSLILESASTNQTSMYLCASSLRTGYTEAFFGQGTRLTVV.